The source of this TCR beta chain is a study of OX40 agonist ivuxolimab in advanced cancers. The protocol was immunoSEQ multiplex PCR, while the TCRdb copy is restricted to in-frame clones and leaves out a portion. The sample carries around 12,000 clones, approximately 84% recorded once. Trimming removed 4 bases from V and 7 bases from J; junction bases left unmatched: 5. The CDR3 runs 15 residues. Germline V gene lookup returns CDR1 SEHNR and CDR2 FQNEAQ (reference sequence). This clone was seen a handful of times. The TCR sequence derives from an adult with an advanced solid tumor such as melanoma, head and neck, liver or kidney cancer. This specimen was CD4+ or CD8+ T cells sorted from blood, taken in a trial of the OX40 agonist ivuxolimab. V and J are TRBV7-9 and TRBJ2-7, with 15 bases lining up with TRBD2. DNA of the CDR3: TGTGCCAGCAGCTGGACTAGCGGGGGGGCTCAAGAGCAGTACTTC. Translation: CASSWTSGGAQEQYF.